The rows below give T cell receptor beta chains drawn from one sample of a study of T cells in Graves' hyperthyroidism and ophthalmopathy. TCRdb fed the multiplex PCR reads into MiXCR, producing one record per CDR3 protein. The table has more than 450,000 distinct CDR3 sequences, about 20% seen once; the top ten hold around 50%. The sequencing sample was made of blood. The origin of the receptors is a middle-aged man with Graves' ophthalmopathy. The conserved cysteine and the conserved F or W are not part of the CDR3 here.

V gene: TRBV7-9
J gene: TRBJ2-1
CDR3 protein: ASSRTGMSNEQF

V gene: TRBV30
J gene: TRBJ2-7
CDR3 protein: AWGKIALYEQY

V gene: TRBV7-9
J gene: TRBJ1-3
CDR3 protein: ASSLAGTRNTIY

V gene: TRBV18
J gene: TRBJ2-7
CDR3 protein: ASSPGQGAGEQY

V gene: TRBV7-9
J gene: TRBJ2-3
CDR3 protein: ASAWGRYTDTQY

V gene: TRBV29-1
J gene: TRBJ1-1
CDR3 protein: SVGLGASNTEAF

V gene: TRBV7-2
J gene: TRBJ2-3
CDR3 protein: ASSLVTSASDTQY

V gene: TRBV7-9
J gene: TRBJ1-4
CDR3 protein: ASSALPGAEEKLF

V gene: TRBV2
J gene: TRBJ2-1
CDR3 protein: ASREGGRSVQF

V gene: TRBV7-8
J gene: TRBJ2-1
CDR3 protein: ASSLVLAIGQF

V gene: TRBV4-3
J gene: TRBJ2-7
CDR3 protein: ASSPEDGYEQY

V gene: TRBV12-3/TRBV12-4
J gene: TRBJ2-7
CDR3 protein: ASSFTASSYEQY

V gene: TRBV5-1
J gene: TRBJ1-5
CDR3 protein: ASSLDPTGNQPQH

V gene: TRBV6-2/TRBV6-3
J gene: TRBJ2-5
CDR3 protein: ASSSWRGQGKETQC

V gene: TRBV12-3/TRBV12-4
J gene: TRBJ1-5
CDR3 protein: ASRPQGSQPQH

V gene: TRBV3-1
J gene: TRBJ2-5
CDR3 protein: ATTIQGQETQY

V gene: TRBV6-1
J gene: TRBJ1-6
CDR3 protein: ASSESGAARSPLH

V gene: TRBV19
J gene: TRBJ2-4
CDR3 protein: ASSIDLYGSSAKNIQY

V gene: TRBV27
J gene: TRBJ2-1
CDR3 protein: ASSYTGARRGGQF

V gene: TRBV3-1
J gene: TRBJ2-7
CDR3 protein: ASSGGTGAYEQY

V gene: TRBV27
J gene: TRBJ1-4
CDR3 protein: ASSFQGAPNEKLF

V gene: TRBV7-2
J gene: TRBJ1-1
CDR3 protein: ASSREMLAGNTEAF

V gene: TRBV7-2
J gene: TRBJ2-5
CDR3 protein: ASSRSGTTQETQY

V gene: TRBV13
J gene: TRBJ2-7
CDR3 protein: ASSLGTRSEQY

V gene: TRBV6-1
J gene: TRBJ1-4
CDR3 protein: ASSEGARGNEKLF

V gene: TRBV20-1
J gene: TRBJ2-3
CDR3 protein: SARPRGTDTQY

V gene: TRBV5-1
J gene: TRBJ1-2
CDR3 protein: ASSSLSGDYGYT

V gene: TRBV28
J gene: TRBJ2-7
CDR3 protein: ASSLTAVGYEQY

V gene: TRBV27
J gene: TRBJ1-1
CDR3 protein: ASSSLGRAF

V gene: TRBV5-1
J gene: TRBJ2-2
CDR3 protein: ASSSRAGENLGGELF

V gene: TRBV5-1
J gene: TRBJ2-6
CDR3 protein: ASKIGQGVGSGANVLT